This passage covers 3 T cell receptor beta chains from one sample sequenced in a study of early T cells in non-severe SARS-CoV-2 infection (dated by TCRdb to 2020 to 2023). The library was built by means of 5' RACE. TCRdb records NextSeq 500 as the sequencer. Starting from the raw public reads, TCRdb applied fastp trimming at Q25, assembled clones with MiXCR and retained in-frame beta chains. CDR3 protein sequences are deduplicated, and each keeps its most common genes and DNA. This sample is represented by approximately 26,000 distinct CDR3 sequences; around 4.2% of them were singletons. Of the sample, approximately 4.7% falls within the top ten clones. The sample taken for sequencing was whole blood. These receptors all stem from an adult who was a healthcare worker with PCR-confirmed SARS-CoV-2 infection or an uninfected control (not recorded which).

This clonotype came up many times. CDR3 residues: CASSLMTSGRFEQYF. For the CDR3, the DNA is TGTGCCAGCAGCTTAATGACTAGCGGAAGATTCGAGCAGTACTTC. The chain is built from TRBV7-6 and TRBJ2-7, with 9 positions matching TRBD2. This CDR3 has 15 amino acids. Germline CDR1 reads SGHVS; CDR2 reads FNYEAQ. V shed 2 bases, J shed 6 bases, and the junction held 8 bases outside the gene matches.

This clonotype was recorded many times. The V gene is TRBV20-1, the J gene TRBJ2-3, with 11 bases lining up with TRBD2. Germline V lookup: CDR1 DFQATT, CDR2 SNEGSKA (reference sequence). Unmatched junction bases numbered 6, after V lost 1 base and J lost 0 bases. CDR3 length equals 17 residues. The CDR3 DNA is TGCAGTGCTAGAGGGGTACTAGCGGGAGAGAGCACAGATACGCAGTATTTT. Amino acid sequence: CSARGVLAGESTDTQYF.

This clonotype was counted many times. The chain joins TRBV4-2 to TRBJ2-1; 11 bases match TRBD2. The CDR3 totals 13 residues. After removal of 0 bases from V and 16 bases from J, the junction contained 5 bases not matched to a gene. Per the germline V gene, CDR1 is LGHNA and CDR2 is YNFKEQ. The CDR3 DNA follows: TGTGCCAGCAGCCAAGAACTAGCGGGAGTCCGATTCTTC. Its translation: CASSQELAGVRFF.